This T cell receptor (beta chain) was sequenced in a study of blood T cell repertoires in COVID-19. The V gene lost 5 bases and the J gene lost 2 bases, with 10 bases spanning the gap. Germline V gives CDR1 SEHNR, CDR2 FQNEAQ (reference sequence). This CDR3 contains 13 residues. Profiled with immunoSEQ multiplex PCR; TCRdb holds only in-frame clones, not every one. Among 70,000 or so clones listed, approximately 83% were seen once. The chain has TRBV7-9 and TRBJ2-7; D may be TRBD2 (6 bases). The specimen was peripheral blood. The TCR sequence derives from a middle-aged man with COVID-19, enrolled during active disease. DNA for the CDR3: TGTGCCAGCAGCCCTGGGACTCCCTACGAGCAGTACTTC. It encodes CASSPGTPYEQYF.